This T cell receptor beta chain was captured by sequencing in a study of blood T cell repertoires in COVID-19. For the study at large: Spain, Italy and the United States supplied samples that represented acute and convalescent COVID-19. Sources were T cells, B-cell-depleted T cells, or PBMCs; the material itself was cDNA or gDNA.

This clone has a single count. Authors' methods: Estimates of nucleated cell counts were drawn from the amplification of reference gene primers. Data came from immunoSEQ multiplex PCR; TCRdb stores just in-frame clones and leaves some out. V, J and clone size reflect that table, while D and trimming were determined from the DNA. This sample has 90,000 to 130,000 clones, with 70% to 85% found just once. From germline, CDR1 is SNHLY and CDR2 FYNNEI. The CDR3 covers 16 residues. The V gene lost 6 bases and the J gene lost 2 bases, with 16 bases spanning the gap. The rearrangement links TRBV2 to TRBJ1-4, with TRBD1 as a possible D gene (5 bases). Specimen: peripheral blood. The receptor was isolated from a woman aged 40-49 years with acute or convalescent COVID-19. CDR3 DNA: TGTGCCAGCAGCCTTAATTCCAGGGCGACTAATGAAAAACTGTTTTTT. As protein: CASSLNSRATNEKLFF. Based on the CDR3 plus reference TRBV2 and TRBJ1-4, the full variable domain is EPEVTQTPSHQVTQMGQEVILRCVPISNHLYFYWYRQILGQKVEFLVSFYNNEISEKSEIFDDQFSVERPDGSNFTLKIRSTKLEDSAMYFCASSLNSRATNEKLFFGSGTQLSVL.